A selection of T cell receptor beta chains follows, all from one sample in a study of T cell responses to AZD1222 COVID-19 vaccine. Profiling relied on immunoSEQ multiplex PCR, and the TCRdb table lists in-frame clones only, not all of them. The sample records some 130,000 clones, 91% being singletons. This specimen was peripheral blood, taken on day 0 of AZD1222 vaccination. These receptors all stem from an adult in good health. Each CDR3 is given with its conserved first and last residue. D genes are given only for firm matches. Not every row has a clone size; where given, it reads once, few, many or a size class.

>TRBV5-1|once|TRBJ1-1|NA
CASSLQGPAAFF
TGCGCCAGCAGCTTGCAGGGACCGGCAGCTTTCTTT
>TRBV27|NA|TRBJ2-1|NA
CASRAENYNEQFF
TGTGCCAGCCGAGCGGAAAACTACAATGAGCAGTTCTTC
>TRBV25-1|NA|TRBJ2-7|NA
CASSDRLIKHEQYF
TGTGCCAGCAGTGATCGACTGATTAAGCACGAGCAGTACTTC
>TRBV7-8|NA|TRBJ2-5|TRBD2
CASTQRRETETQYF
TGTGCCAGCACCCAGCGGCGGGAGACAGAGACCCAGTACTTC
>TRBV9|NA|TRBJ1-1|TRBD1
CASSPGQLMNTEAFF
TGTGCCAGCAGCCCGGGACAGCTCATGAACACTGAAGCTTTCTTT
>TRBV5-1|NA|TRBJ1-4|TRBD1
CASSTSDRGREEDEKLFF
TGCGCCAGCAGCACTTCGGACAGGGGGCGCGAGGAGGATGAAAAACTGTTTTTT
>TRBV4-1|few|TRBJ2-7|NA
CASSQHYEQYF
TGCGCCAGCAGCCAACACTACGAGCAGTACTTC
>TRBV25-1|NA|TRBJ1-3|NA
CASSESRAGNTIYF
TGTGCCAGCAGTGAAAGCAGGGCTGGAAACACCATATATTTT
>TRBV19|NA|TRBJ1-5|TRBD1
CASSWGQGLNQPQHF
TGTGCCAGTAGTTGGGGACAGGGACTCAATCAGCCCCAGCATTTT
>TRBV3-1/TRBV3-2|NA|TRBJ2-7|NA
CASSQGGTLYEQYF
TGTGCCAGCAGCCAAGGCGGGACACTCTACGAGCAGTACTTC
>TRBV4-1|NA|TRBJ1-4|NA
CASSQEPGTISEKLFF
TGCGCCAGCAGCCAAGAGCCCGGGACAATCTCTGAAAAACTGTTTTTT
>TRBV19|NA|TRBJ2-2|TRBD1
CASSPGQGDTGELFF
TGTGCCAGTAGTCCCGGGCAGGGGGACACCGGGGAGCTGTTTTTT
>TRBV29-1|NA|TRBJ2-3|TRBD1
CSVEPGQDTDTQYF
TGCAGCGTTGAACCGGGACAGGACACAGATACGCAGTATTTT
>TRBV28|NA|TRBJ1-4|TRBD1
CASSLAGTGGEKLFF
TGTGCCAGCAGTTTAGCCGGGACAGGGGGGGAAAAACTGTTTTTT
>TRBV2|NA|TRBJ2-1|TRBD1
CASSEALRGTVLRNEQFF
TGTGCCAGCAGTGAAGCGCTTAGGGGGACAGTCTTGAGGAATGAGCAGTTCTTC
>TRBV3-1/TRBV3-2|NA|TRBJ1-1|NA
CASSQGPSTEAFF
TGTGCCAGCAGCCAAGGCCCGAGCACTGAAGCTTTCTTT
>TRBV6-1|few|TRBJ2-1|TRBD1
CASSESPGQGADEQFF
TGTGCCAGCAGTGAATCGCCGGGACAGGGGGCAGATGAGCAGTTCTTC
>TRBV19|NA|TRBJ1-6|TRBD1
CASSMGQGGPSPLHF
TGTGCCAGTAGTATGGGACAGGGAGGACCTTCACCCCTCCACTTT
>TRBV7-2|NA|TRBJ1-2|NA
CASSSVAGGLYGYTF
TGTGCCAGCAGCTCGGTGGCGGGAGGCCTCTATGGCTACACCTTC
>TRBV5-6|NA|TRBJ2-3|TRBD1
CASNRGQDYTDTQYF
TGTGCCAGCAACCGAGGACAGGATTACACAGATACGCAGTATTTT
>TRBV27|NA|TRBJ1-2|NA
CASSPRGRSYGYTF
TGTGCCAGCAGTCCCCGGGGCCGCAGTTATGGCTACACCTTC
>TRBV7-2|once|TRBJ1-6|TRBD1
CASSASPGQSSSF
TGTGCCAGCAGCGCTTCCCCGGGACAGAGCTCCTCTTTT
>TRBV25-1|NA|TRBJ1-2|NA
CASSAADPRGYGYTF
TGTGCCAGCAGTGCAGCGGATCCCAGGGGCTATGGCTACACCTTC
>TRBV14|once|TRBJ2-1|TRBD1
CASSQGNRGGNEQFF
TGTGCCAGCAGCCAAGGGAACAGGGGCGGGAATGAGCAGTTCTTC
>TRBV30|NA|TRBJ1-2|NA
CAWRKPPLLIGYTF
TGTGCCTGGAGAAAACCACCCCTGCTAATTGGCTACACCTTC
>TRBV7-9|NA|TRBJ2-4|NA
CASSSLIWVRDIQYF
TGTGCCAGCAGCTCACTCATTTGGGTCCGGGACATTCAGTACTTC